The T cell receptor (beta chain) under discussion was sequenced for a study of blood T cell repertoires in COVID-19. Overall study context: Samples of COVID-19 (acute and convalescent) were obtained from the United States, Italy and Spain. From T cells, B-cell-depleted T cells, or PBMCs came the material, which was cDNA or gDNA.

Per the study methods: Reference gene primer amplification in the assay estimated nucleated cell counts. Profiling relied on immunoSEQ multiplex PCR, and the TCRdb table lists in-frame clones only, not all of them. The DNA gave D and trimming, while V, J and clone size come from that table. Of 200,000 to 250,000 clones listed, 84% were seen once; the top ten hold 4%. The source is a man over 45 with acute or convalescent COVID-19. Sequencing input: peripheral blood.

The CDR3, as DNA: TGTGCCAGCCGAGAGGGACAGGGATTCTACGAGCAGTACTTC. Encoded protein: CASREGQGFYEQYF. The V and J genes are TRBV19 and TRBJ2-7, with 9 bases aligning to TRBD1. Per the germline V gene, CDR1 is LNHDA and CDR2 is SQIVND (reference sequence). With 9 bases clipped from V and 3 bases from J, the junction kept 9 bases outside the gene matches. This CDR3 comprises 14 residues.